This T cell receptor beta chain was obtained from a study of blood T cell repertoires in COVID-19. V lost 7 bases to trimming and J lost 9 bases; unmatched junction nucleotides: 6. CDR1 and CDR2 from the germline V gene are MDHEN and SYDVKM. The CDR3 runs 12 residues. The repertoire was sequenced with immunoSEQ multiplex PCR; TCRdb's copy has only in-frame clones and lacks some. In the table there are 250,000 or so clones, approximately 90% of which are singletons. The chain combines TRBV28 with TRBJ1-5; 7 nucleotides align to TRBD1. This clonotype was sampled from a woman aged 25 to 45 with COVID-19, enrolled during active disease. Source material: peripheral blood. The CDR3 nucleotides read TGTGCCAGCACGACAGGGACCGGGCCCCAGCATTTT. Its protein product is CASTTGTGPQHF.